The TCR beta chain described here comes from a study of TIL therapy for anti-PD-1-resistant metastatic lung cancer. About the research overall: Tumors carried a median roughly 1.5 non-synonymous mutations per megabase.

Sequencing used immunoSEQ v3. Measured with immunoSEQ multiplex PCR; TCRdb has only the in-frame clones, and not every one. The data contain 50,000 to 65,000 clones, approximately 69% of them singletons. Germline V gene sequence: CDR1 SGHNT, CDR2 YENEEA. V lost 1 base and J lost 2, with 11 bases in between. CDR3 length: 15 amino acids. Stated time point: pre-treatment sample, taken before nivolumab and TIL therapy. The TCR comes from a person aged 25-80 years with non-small cell lung cancer. This chain joins TRBV11-3 and TRBJ2-5; D remains ambiguous. The specimen comprised blood, sampled at baseline. The CDR3 loop is CASSLGFAVQETQYF. The CDR3 region has the DNA TGTGCCAGCAGCTTAGGGTTCGCGGTACAAGAGACCCAGTACTTC.